Below are 19 T cell receptor beta chains sequenced from a single sample in a study of blood T cell repertoires in COVID-19. The repertoire was sequenced with immunoSEQ multiplex PCR; TCRdb's copy has only in-frame clones and lacks some. The sample lists 180,000 or so clones; approximately 80% were seen once. Sequences were obtained from PBMCs or T cells enriched from blood (not recorded which). These receptors were obtained from a woman in her sixties or seventies who had recovered from COVID-19.

This clone was seen more than once but under ten times. The genes are TRBV2 and TRBJ2-1, with 7 bases identical to TRBD1. This CDR3 has 14 amino acids. V shed 10 bases and J 3 bases; nucleotides not matched to a gene: 9. Germline CDR1 is SNHLY and CDR2 is FYNNEI. CDR3 amino acids: CATADRVVYNEQFF. CDR3 nucleotide sequence: TGTGCCACGGCTGACAGGGTGGTCTACAATGAGCAGTTCTTC. Based on the CDR3 plus reference TRBV2 and TRBJ2-1, the full variable domain is EPEVTQTPSHQVTQMGQEVILRCVPISNHLYFYWYRQILGQKVEFLVSFYNNEISEKSEIFDDQFSVERPDGSNFTLKIRSTKLEDSAMYFCATADRVVYNEQFFGPGTRLTVL.

The chain has TRBV7-2 and TRBJ2-1; the match to TRBD1 covers 11 bases. Trimming at V came to 5 bases and at J to 7 bases, leaving 7 bases not matched to a gene. Germline V gene sequence: CDR1 SGHTA, CDR2 FQGNSA. The CDR3 is 15 residues long. The CDR3 spells CASSVGQGAFNEQFF. In DNA form, the CDR3 reads TGTGCCAGCAGCGTCGGACAGGGGGCTTTTAATGAGCAGTTCTTC.

The DNA for the CDR3 is TGTGCCAGCAGCTTCACAGGGGCTAGAGACACTGAAGCTTTCTTT. It translates to CASSFTGARDTEAFF. V and J are TRBV7-6 and TRBJ1-1, with 7 bases lining up with TRBD1. This CDR3 has 15 residues. Per the germline V gene, CDR1 is SGHVS and CDR2 is FNYEAQ. J gave up 3 bases and V 3 bases, and 7 bases lay outside the gene matches.

The chain's CDR3 is CASSLDGLAGYEQYF. CDR3 coding DNA: TGTGCCAGCAGCTTGGATGGACTAGCGGGGTACGAGCAGTACTTC. This chain joins TRBV13 and TRBJ2-7; 12 positions agree with TRBD2. The V gene end was trimmed by 3 bases and the J gene end by 4 bases; junction bases not matched to a gene: 4. Germline V gives CDR1 PRHDT, CDR2 FYEKMQ (reference sequence). CDR3 length equals 15 residues.

The chain couples TRBV3-1 (or the pseudogene TRBV3-2) to TRBJ2-3; D may be TRBD1 (5 bases). The V end was cut by 3 bases, the J end by 2 bases, with 12 bases between. The CDR3 length is 15 residues. Germline V CDR1 and CDR2: LGHDT, YNNKEL (reference sequence). The CDR3 sequence is CASSHLDRNTDTQYF. DNA for the CDR3: TGTGCCAGCAGCCATTTAGACAGAAACACAGATACGCAGTATTTT.

This clone was detected only a few times. V usage is TRBV6-5 and J usage is TRBJ1-5; TRBD1 agrees at 7 bases. Per germline, CDR1 MNHEY and CDR2 SVGAGI. This CDR3 has 13 residues. The J segment lost 6 bases and the V segment lost 10 bases, leaving 9 bases of the junction unmatched. The CDR3 loop reads CATQGVPGQPQHF. Here the CDR3 DNA reads TGTGCCACCCAGGGGGTTCCCGGTCAGCCCCAGCATTTT.

This clone was detected once. The chain couples TRBV5-1 to TRBJ1-4, with TRBD1 matching over 7 bases. The CDR3 covers 16 residues. Germline CDR1 and CDR2: SGHRS and YFSETQ. After removal of 4 bases from V and 2 bases from J, the junction contained 8 bases not matched to a gene. The CDR3 reads CASSLTGWATNEKLFF. Written as DNA, the CDR3 is TGCGCCAGCAGCCTGACAGGGTGGGCGACTAATGAAAAACTGTTTTTT.

The chain uses TRBV28 and TRBJ1-5; 7 bases align to TRBD1. There are 14 residues in the CDR3. In germline, CDR1 is MDHEN, CDR2 SYDVKM. V was clipped by 6 bases and J by 3 bases; unmatched bases: 5. CDR3: CASSLDRINQPQHF. The CDR3 DNA reads as TGTGCCAGCAGCCTGGACAGGATCAATCAGCCCCAGCATTTT. The full variable domain, in which reference TRBV28 and TRBJ1-5 provide the parts outside the CDR3, is DVKVTQSSRYLVKRTGEKVFLECVQDMDHENMFWYRQDPGLGLRLIYFSYDVKMKEKGDIPEGYSVSREKKERFSLILESASTNQTSMYLCASSLDRINQPQHFGDGTRLSIL.

The chain has TRBV3-1 (or the pseudogene TRBV3-2) and TRBJ2-1; TRBD2 aligns across 8 bases. V shed 1 base, J shed 2 bases, and the junction held 4 bases outside the gene matches. Germline V CDR1 and CDR2: LGHDT, YNNKEL (reference sequence). The CDR3 has 16 residues. CDR3 nucleotides: TGTGCCAGCAGCCAAGGGGGGCGGGGGGCCTACAATGAGCAGTTCTTC. Translating it yields CASSQGGRGAYNEQFF.

The rearrangement links TRBV19 to TRBJ1-2, with 7 bases fitting TRBD1. V lost 7 bases, J lost 3 bases, and 14 bases stayed unmatched. The CDR3 is 16 amino acids. From germline, CDR1 is LNHDA and CDR2 SQIVND (reference sequence). CDR3 in amino acids: CASTPLTGEIYYGYTF. The CDR3 DNA reads as TGTGCCAGTACCCCGCTCACAGGGGAAATTTACTATGGCTACACCTTC.

The count of this clone is one. The chain employs TRBV5-4 and TRBJ1-4, with TRBD1 matching over 7 bases. With 4 bases clipped from V and 5 bases from J, the junction kept 8 bases outside the gene matches. CDR3 size: 15 residues. CDR1 is SGHNT, CDR2 YYREEE, per germline (reference sequence). The CDR3 coding sequence is TGTGCCAGCAGCCCGCGGGACAGTGTGAATGAAAAACTGTTTTTT. It encodes CASSPRDSVNEKLFF.

The chain combines TRBV5-1 with TRBJ2-5; 7 bases line up with TRBD1. CDR1 and CDR2 from the germline V gene are SGHRS and YFSETQ. This CDR3 has 15 amino acids. Trimming removed 4 bases from V and 4 bases from J; junction bases left unmatched: 10. Here the CDR3 DNA reads TGCGCCAGCAGCCCCGGGACAGTGAATTTAGAGACCCAGTACTTC. This encodes CASSPGTVNLETQYF.

The rearrangement links TRBV29-1 to TRBJ2-3, with D possibly being TRBD2 (6 bases). V was trimmed by 5 bases and J by 6 bases, leaving 9 bases between them. The length of the CDR3 is 11 residues. CDR1 SQVTM and CDR2 ANQGSEA come from the germline V gene. The CDR3 DNA sequence: TGCAGCGTTAACCGGGGGGATACGCAGTATTTT. This codes for CSVNRGDTQYF.

The rearrangement uses TRBV13 and TRBJ2-3, with D uncertain. Trimming stripped 4 bases from V and 10 bases from J, with 15 bases between. CDR3 length: 13 residues. Germline-derived CDR1 and CDR2 are PRHDT and FYEKMQ (reference sequence). Written as DNA, the CDR3 is TGTGCCAGCAGCTACACTATGAGCCCTGCGCAGTATTTT. Its protein is CASSYTMSPAQYF. The complete variable domain, with remaining parts taken from reference TRBV13 and TRBJ2-3, reads AAGVIQSPRHLIKEKRETATLKCYPIPRHDTVYWYQQGPGQDPQFLISFYEKMQSDKGSIPDRFSAQQFSDYHSELNMSSLELGDSALYFCASSYTMSPAQYFGPGTRLTVL.

Note on this clone: This same CDR3 is encoded by further DNA sequences in the sample. Here the CDR3 DNA reads TGTGCCATAGCAGTACTAGCGGGAGGTTTCAATGAGCAGTTCTTC. Encoded protein: CAIAVLAGGFNEQFF. This chain joins TRBV10-3 and TRBJ2-1, with TRBD2 identical over 12 bases. Per germline, CDR1 ENHRY and CDR2 SYGVKD. Trimming removed 9 bases from V and 6 bases from J; junction bases left unmatched: 9. CDR3 length: 15 residues.

The chain combines TRBV4-1 with TRBJ1-1, with TRBD1 as a possible D gene (6 bases). The CDR3 length is 15 residues. Germline V gene lookup returns CDR1 MGHRA and CDR2 YSYEKL. Trimming removed 0 bases at V and 3 bases at J, with 11 bases between. The CDR3 region is CASSQDHSGDTEAFF. The CDR3 nucleotides are TGCGCCAGCAGCCAAGATCACTCAGGGGACACTGAAGCTTTCTTT.

The V call is TRBV10-3, the J call TRBJ1-1; TRBD1 might be the D (5 bases). V was cut by 5 bases and J by 5 bases, with 9 bases left in between. From germline, CDR1 is ENHRY and CDR2 SYGVKD. The CDR3 spans 12 residues. The CDR3 sequence is CAISIQGTEAFF. The CDR3 DNA reads TGTGCCATCAGTATTCAGGGTACTGAAGCTTTCTTT.

J is TRBJ1-2 and V is TRBV5-1, with D tentatively TRBD1 (5 bases). This CDR3 is built from 13 residues. The germline V gene has CDR1 SGHRS and CDR2 YFSETQ. V was shortened by 3 bases and J by 4 bases, with 10 bases between the two germline ends. In DNA, the CDR3 is TGCGCCAGCAGCTCCCAGGGAGGCTATGGCTACACCTTC. Protein sequence: CASSSQGGYGYTF.

V usage is TRBV3-1 (or the pseudogene TRBV3-2) and J usage is TRBJ2-1; TRBD2 is a possible D gene (6 bases). Germline CDR1 and CDR2: LGHDT and YNNKEL (reference sequence). The CDR3 covers 14 residues. Trimming took 2 bases from V and 10 from J, leaving 15 bases between them. CDR3 DNA: TGTGCCAGCAGCCAAAATCACCCTAGCGAGGAGCAGTTCTTC. This codes for CASSQNHPSEEQFF.